These 17 T cell receptor beta chains share one sample of origin, sequenced in a study of T-cell reconstitution after alpha-beta-depleted transplantation in children. Construction of the TCRbeta library involved unique molecular identifiers. TCRdb re-called the PCR reads with MiXCR, one entry per CDR3 protein. Of a few hundred thousand distinct CDR3 sequences listed, roughly 18% are singletons. The sample consisted of PBMCs from the stem cell graft donor, taken from the stem cell graft. The receptors here all came from a human donor who donated a stem cell graft to a child with acute lymphoblastic leukemia.

The V and J genes are TRBV12-3 or TRBV12-4 and TRBJ1-6, with D hard to call. The V end lost 3 bases, the J end lost 3 bases, and 9 bases lay between the germline ends. This CDR3 is built from 15 residues. The CDR3 sequence: CASSFSRHYNSPLHF. The CDR3 DNA reads TGTGCCAGCAGTTTTTCCCGTCACTATAATTCACCCCTCCACTTT.

The chain uses TRBV7-9 and TRBJ2-7; TRBD2 is a possible D gene (6 bases). Trimming cost V 8 bases and J 2 bases, with 10 bases left between them. The CDR3 covers 12 residues. Germline V lookup: CDR1 SEHNR, CDR2 FQNEAQ (reference sequence). DNA of the CDR3: TGTGCCAGCGGCGGGGATACCTACGAGCAGTACTTC. Residues: CASGGDTYEQYF.

V gene TRBV5-1 combines with J gene TRBJ2-7; 7 bases are shared with TRBD2. Germline assignment: CDR1 SGHRS and CDR2 YFSETQ. V lost 0 bases and J lost 5; bases outside the gene matches: 8. CDR3 length: 15 residues. The CDR3 is CASSLVQAGPDEQYF. Written as DNA, the CDR3 is TGCGCCAGCAGCTTGGTTCAAGCGGGACCCGACGAGCAGTACTTC.

This clonotype came up a few times. J is TRBJ2-7 and V is TRBV29-1; D unresolved. The CDR3 length is 13 residues. V lost 3 bases and J 2 bases, leaving 11 bases between the germline ends. Germline V lookup: CDR1 SQVTM, CDR2 ANQGSEA. The CDR3 is CSVEAAGPYEQYF. CDR3 nucleotide sequence: TGCAGCGTTGAGGCTGCCGGGCCCTACGAGCAGTACTTC.

At least ten counts were recorded for this clonotype. This chain connects TRBV5-1 to TRBJ2-2; the D call may be TRBD1 or TRBD2 (5 bases each). Per germline, CDR1 SGHRS and CDR2 YFSETQ. The CDR3 sequence is 15 residues long. V was trimmed by 0 bases and J by 3 bases, leaving 9 bases between them. Written as DNA, the CDR3 is TGCGCCAGCAGCTTGGTTGGGACCGACACCGGGGAGCTGTTTTTT. As protein: CASSLVGTDTGELFF.

This chain's CDR3 is CASSHRGAGAQETQYF. The CDR3 DNA is TGTGCCAGCAGCCACCGCGGGGCGGGGGCCCAAGAGACCCAGTACTTC. This chain uses TRBV9 with TRBJ2-5; maybe TRBD2 (7 bases). Trimming cost V 4 bases and J 1 base, with 17 bases left between them. This CDR3 contains 16 residues. Germline CDR1 and CDR2: SGDLS and YYNGEE.

The DNA for the CDR3 is TGTGCCAGCAGTTTCCACCGGGACAGACAGTTCTTC. The encoded protein is CASSFHRDRQFF. The chain uses TRBV27 and TRBJ2-1, with 7 bases that match TRBD1. Germline values: CDR1 MNHEY, CDR2 SMNVEV (reference sequence). The CDR3 is 12 residues long. J was trimmed by 13 bases and V by 3 bases; bases with no gene match: 6.

This clonotype has a handful of counts. The V gene is TRBV4-2, the J gene TRBJ2-2; 14 bases are a match to TRBD2. The J segment lost 5 bases and the V segment lost 0 bases, leaving 5 bases of the junction unmatched. The CDR3 is made up of 18 amino acids. Germline V lookup: CDR1 LGHNA, CDR2 YNFKEQ. CDR3 coding DNA: TGTGCCAGCAGCCAAGAGGGACTAGCGGGAGACTGGACCGGGGAGCTGTTTTTT. Encoded protein: CASSQEGLAGDWTGELFF.

V usage is TRBV12-3 or TRBV12-4 and J usage is TRBJ1-6; weak D call: TRBD1 (6 bases). The CDR3 runs to 11 residues. V was cut by 8 bases and J by 14 bases, with 13 bases left in between. CDR3 coding DNA: TGTGCCAGCTCGGCGGGGGCAACCCTCCACTTT. It specifies CASSAGATLHF.

The genes are TRBV4-2 and TRBJ2-1; 8 positions match TRBD2. Germline assignment: CDR1 LGHNA and CDR2 YNFKEQ. The CDR3 length is 15 residues. The junction had 6 bases not matched to a gene; V was cut back by 2 bases and J by 6 bases. In nucleotides, the CDR3 is TGTGCCAGCAGCCAAACCGGGACTAGGTTCAATGAGCAGTTCTTC. It translates to CASSQTGTRFNEQFF.

The chain has TRBV6-1 and TRBJ1-1, with a weak D call TRBD1 (5 bases). Trimming shortened V by 8 bases and J by 3 bases, and 19 bases separated the two germline ends. This CDR3 region has 15 residues. CDR1 and CDR2 (germline): MNHNS, SASEGT. Here the CDR3 DNA reads TGTGCCAGCTTCGGGGCGGCAATGTTGGACACTGAAGCTTTCTTT. Translation: CASFGAAMLDTEAFF.

This chain links TRBV4-1 with TRBJ1-1, with D perhaps TRBD1 (6 bases). V lost 2 bases and J 1 base, leaving 17 bases between the germline ends. The CDR3 contains 17 residues. Germline V CDR1 and CDR2: MGHRA, YSYEKL. This CDR3 is CASSQFHEGGGNTEAFF. Here the CDR3 DNA reads TGCGCCAGCAGCCAATTCCATGAGGGGGGAGGGAACACTGAAGCTTTCTTT.

This clonotype was found a few times. The rearrangement uses TRBV4-2 and TRBJ1-3; D not resolved. The CDR3 is made up of 15 amino acids. V shed 3 bases and J shed 2 bases, with 11 bases lying between them. Per the germline V gene, CDR1 is LGHNA and CDR2 is YNFKEQ. For the CDR3, the DNA is TGTGCCAGCAGCCAGAATCAACAGCCTGGAAACACCATATATTTT. It is translated as CASSQNQQPGNTIYF.

The chain uses TRBV5-1 and TRBJ2-1, with D unresolved. Per the germline V gene, CDR1 is SGHRS and CDR2 is YFSETQ. With 0 bases removed from V and 7 bases from J, the gap between germline ends came to 17 bases. This CDR3 is built from 16 residues. CDR3 sequence reads: CASSLASRGGRNEQFF. Written as DNA, the CDR3 is TGCGCCAGCAGCTTGGCCTCCCGAGGCGGAAGGAATGAGCAGTTCTTC.

V and J are TRBV3-1 and TRBJ2-3, with D possibly being TRBD2 (6 bases). Per the germline V gene, CDR1 is LGHDT and CDR2 is YNNKEL (reference sequence). Trimming pared 3 bases from V and 7 bases from J, leaving 17 bases between. This CDR3 spans 15 amino acids. Here the CDR3 DNA reads TGTGCCAGCAGCCAGGGGGGACTGGATTATCATACGCAGTATTTT. Residues: CASSQGGLDYHTQYF.

This clonotype was counted only a few times. This sequence joins TRBV4-2 and TRBJ1-1; perhaps TRBD1 as D (6 bases). CDR3 length: 14 residues. Trimming shortened V by 0 bases and J by 6 bases, and 11 bases separated the two germline ends. Germline CDR1 is LGHNA and CDR2 is YNFKEQ. CDR3 loop: CASSQDLSGAEAFF. The CDR3 nucleotides read TGTGCCAGCAGCCAAGATCTCTCAGGGGCTGAAGCTTTCTTT.

J is TRBJ1-2 and V is TRBV7-3; a possible D gene is TRBD1 (6 bases). Trimming stripped 5 bases from V and 7 bases from J, with 14 bases between. The CDR3 runs 13 residues. CDR1 is SGHTA, CDR2 FQGTGA, per germline. CDR3 loop: CASSTYRDAGYTF. For the CDR3, the DNA is TGTGCCAGCAGCACGTACAGGGATGCTGGCTACACCTTC.